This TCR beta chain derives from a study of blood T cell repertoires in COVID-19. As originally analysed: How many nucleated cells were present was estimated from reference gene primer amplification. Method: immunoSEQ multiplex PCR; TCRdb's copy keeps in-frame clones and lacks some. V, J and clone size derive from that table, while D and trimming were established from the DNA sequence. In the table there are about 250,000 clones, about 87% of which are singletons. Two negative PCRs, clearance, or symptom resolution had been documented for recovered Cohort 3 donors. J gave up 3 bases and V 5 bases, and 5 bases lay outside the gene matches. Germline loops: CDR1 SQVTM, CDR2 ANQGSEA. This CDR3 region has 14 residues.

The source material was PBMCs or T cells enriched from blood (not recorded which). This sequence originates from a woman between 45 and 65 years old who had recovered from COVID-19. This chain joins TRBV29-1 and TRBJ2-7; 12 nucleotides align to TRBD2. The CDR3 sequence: CSVHTSGRYYEQYF. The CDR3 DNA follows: TGCAGCGTTCACACTAGCGGGAGGTACTACGAGCAGTACTTC.